What follows is one T cell receptor (beta chain) and its context. Its specificity is not known. These data come from a study of vaccination effects on CD4 cells after COVID-19. Culturing for 9 to 10 days preceded CD4+ T cell isolation. SARS-CoV-2 infection was confirmed by PCR in the person between March and December 2020. Participants received two doses of either the BNT162b2 or mRNA-1273 vaccine. Using immunoSEQ multiplex PCR, the repertoire was profiled, and TCRdb retains in-frame clones only, with some absent. The sample consists of about 44,000 clones, just over 75% of them appearing once. The CDR3 has 17 amino acids. V was clipped by 3 bases and J by 0 bases, with 15 bases between them. Per germline, CDR1 SEHNR and CDR2 FQNEAQ (reference sequence).

V and J are TRBV7-9 and TRBJ1-3; D uncertain. This TCR came from a human donor who had a prior SARS-CoV-2 infection. The sample in question was CD4+ T cells from PBMCs cultured without peptide, obtained after COVID-19 vaccination. CDR3 in DNA: TGTGCCAGCAGCTTTTTCGAGGTCCTGAGCTCTGGAAACACCATATATTTT. The encoded protein is CASSFFEVLSSGNTIYF.